Presented here are 16 T cell receptor beta chains from one specimen sequenced in a study of T cell clonotyping in hematopoietic cell transplantation (dated by TCRdb to 2020 to 2022). The time point label corresponds to: recipient sample about 28 days before transplant, after cytoreduction. The library was built by means of the immunoSEQ multiplex PCR assay. As stored in TCRdb, this immuneACCESS dataset retains in-frame rearrangements with V and J assigned. A fraction of the clones does not appear; measured against another copy, unresolved V genes explain less than half of the discrepancy, and the remainder lacks a known reason. For this sample the table gives some 76,000 clones, of which roughly 95% were detected only once. The ten largest clones add up to around 1.7% of the sample. The input for sequencing was peripheral blood mononuclear cells, taken before stem cell transplant. These receptors all come from a woman aged 45-59 years with acute myeloid leukemia. Some clones in this sample may be carry-over from other donors' samples.

The V and J genes are TRBV11-2 and TRBJ2-3; D gene unclear. Germline V CDR1 and CDR2: SGHAT, FQNNGV. The V end lost 0 bases, the J end lost 6 bases, and 4 bases lay between the germline ends. This CDR3 has 12 residues. CDR3 loop: CASSLDLDTQYF. Written as DNA, the CDR3 is TGTGCCAGCAGCTTAGATTTGGATACGCAGTATTTT.

The CDR3, as DNA: TGTGCCAGCAGCCCAAGGGGGGGCTATGAAGCTTTCTTT. Translation: CASSPRGGYEAFF. The chain uses TRBV27 and TRBJ1-1; tentatively, D is TRBD1 (6 bases). The CDR3 spans 13 residues. CDR1 and CDR2 from the germline V gene are MNHEY and SMNVEV (reference sequence). V shed 6 bases and J shed 7 bases, with 15 bases lying between them.

The rearrangement links TRBV9 to TRBJ1-1; D may be TRBD1 (5 bases). V was trimmed by 4 bases and J by 4 bases, leaving 17 bases between them. The CDR3 totals 15 residues. The V gene's germline CDR1 is SGDLS and CDR2 YYNGEE. DNA for the CDR3: TGTGCCAGCAGCCCCCGGCAGGGTCGTATCACTGAAGCTTTCTTT. This encodes CASSPRQGRITEAFF.

In this sample, this clone turned up once. The chain links TRBV2 to TRBJ1-1; D unresolved. The CDR3 covers 13 residues. V shed 5 bases and J shed 6 bases, with 13 bases lying between them. Germline loops: CDR1 SNHLY, CDR2 FYNNEI. The CDR3 sequence is CASSKNERPEAFF. The CDR3 DNA is TGTGCCAGCAGTAAAAACGAGAGACCTGAAGCTTTCTTT.

This chain uses TRBV5-1 with TRBJ2-3; D perhaps matches TRBD2 (5 bases). The germline gives CDR1 SGHRS, CDR2 YFSETQ. CDR3 size: 14 residues. Trimming removed 6 bases at V and 0 bases at J, with 11 bases between. The CDR3 sequence: CASNGEYSTDTQYF. The CDR3 DNA reads TGCGCCAGCAACGGGGAGTATAGCACAGATACGCAGTATTTT.

This clone was found once. The V and J genes are TRBV29-1 and TRBJ1-2, with 9 bases lining up with TRBD1. The trim removed 7 bases at V and 7 bases at J, leaving 10 bases unmatched. Germline V gene lookup returns CDR1 SQVTM and CDR2 ANQGSEA. This CDR3 spans 13 amino acids. The CDR3 nucleotides are TGCAGCGGACTCTCACAGGGGGCAGGTGGCTACACCTTC. This codes for CSGLSQGAGGYTF. The full variable domain, rest sourced from reference TRBV29-1 and TRBJ1-2, is SAVISQKPSRDICQRGTSLTIQCQVDSQVTMMFWYRQQPGQSLTLIATANQGSEATYESGFVIDKFPISRPNLTFSTLTVSNMSPEDSSIYLCSGLSQGAGGYTFGSGTRLTVV.

CDR3 amino acids: CASSSTVRGNYGYTF. The CDR3 DNA reads as TGTGCCAGCAGCTCTACGGTCAGGGGAAACTATGGCTACACCTTC. V is TRBV7-8 and J is TRBJ1-2, with D perhaps TRBD1 (6 bases). Germline V lookup: CDR1 SGHVS, CDR2 FQNEAQ. Trimming removed 4 bases from V and 2 bases from J, with 14 bases in between. This CDR3 spans 15 amino acids.

The chain uses TRBV7-2 and TRBJ2-7; a weak D match, TRBD1 (5 bases). V shed 4 bases and J shed 2 bases, with 12 bases lying between them. CDR1 and CDR2 (germline): SGHTA, FQGNSA. The CDR3 spans 14 residues. CDR3 amino acids: CASSSRAGPYEQYF. The CDR3 DNA reads as TGTGCCAGCAGCTCACGAGCAGGGCCCTACGAGCAGTACTTC.

V usage is TRBV29-1 and J usage is TRBJ2-3; D unclear. The V end was cut by 1 base, the J end by 4 bases, with 9 bases between. Per germline, CDR1 SQVTM and CDR2 ANQGSEA. The CDR3 consists of 13 residues. The CDR3 reads CSVEGAGPDTQYF. The CDR3 coding sequence is TGCAGCGTTGAAGGTGCCGGACCAGATACGCAGTATTTT.

The CDR3 region is CASSYSSSTYEQYF. The CDR3 DNA follows: TGTGCCAGCAGTTATTCTTCATCCACCTACGAGCAGTACTTC. The chain is built from TRBV6-5 and TRBJ2-7; D ambiguous. Germline CDR1 MNHEY, CDR2 SVGAGI. This CDR3 comprises 14 residues. V shed 3 bases and J shed 2 bases, with 11 bases lying between them.

The rearrangement uses TRBV5-1 and TRBJ1-2, with no clear D. The V gene lost 0 bases and the J gene lost 3 bases, with 12 bases spanning the gap. The CDR3 spans 15 residues. Germline CDR1 and CDR2: SGHRS and YFSETQ. The CDR3 region has the DNA TGCGCCAGCAGCTTGGATAGTAGGGTCGACTATGGCTACACCTTC. Residues: CASSLDSRVDYGYTF.

The chain carries TRBV30 and TRBJ1-1, with D hard to call. From germline, CDR1 is GTSNPN and CDR2 SVGIG (reference sequence). This CDR3 has 17 residues. Trimming removed 6 bases at V and 0 bases at J, with 23 bases between. CDR3 amino acids: CACYTTPTMAMNTEAFF. CDR3 bases: TGTGCCTGCTACACCACACCCACCATGGCGATGAACACTGAAGCTTTCTTT.

This rearrangement joins TRBV7-2 to TRBJ2-1, with D perhaps TRBD1 (5 bases). CDR3 length equals 13 residues. Germline CDR1 is SGHTA and CDR2 is FQGNSA. With 5 bases removed from V and 7 bases from J, the gap between germline ends came to 12 bases. CDR3 DNA sequence: TGTGCCAGCAGCCTTCAGGGTGTGAATGAGCAGTTCTTC. This translates into CASSLQGVNEQFF. Combining the CDR3 with reference TRBV7-2 and TRBJ2-1 gives the whole variable domain GAGVSQSPSNKVTEKGKDVELRCDPISGHTALYWYRQSLGQGLEFLIYFQGNSAPDKSGLPSDRFSAERTGGSVSTLTIQRTQQEDSAVYLCASSLQGVNEQFFGPGTRLTVL.

J is TRBJ1-2 and V is TRBV6-1; no definite D call. The V end lost 3 bases, the J end lost 2 bases, and 7 bases lay between the germline ends. Germline CDR1 is MNHNS and CDR2 is SASEGT. This CDR3 region has 13 residues. CDR3 region: CASSESANYGYTF. The CDR3, as DNA: TGTGCCAGCAGTGAGTCGGCAAACTATGGCTACACCTTC.

The rearrangement links TRBV2 to TRBJ1-6, with TRBD1 as a possible D gene (6 bases). Deletions cut 10 bases from V and 10 bases from J, with 17 bases between. CDR1 and CDR2 (germline): SNHLY, FYNNEI. The CDR3 contains 13 residues. In nucleotides, the CDR3 is TGTGCCACCCAAGGGGGGGGGCACTCACCCCTCCACTTT. Protein product: CATQGGGHSPLHF.

The chain is built from TRBV5-5 and TRBJ2-7; maybe TRBD1 (6 bases). CDR3 length: 14 residues. Deletions cut 4 bases from V and 7 bases from J, with 18 bases between. Per germline, CDR1 SGHKS and CDR2 YYEKEE (reference sequence). The CDR3 bases are TGTGCCAGCAGCAGGGGACACCAAAGTTTTGAGCAGTACTTC. This codes for CASSRGHQSFEQYF.